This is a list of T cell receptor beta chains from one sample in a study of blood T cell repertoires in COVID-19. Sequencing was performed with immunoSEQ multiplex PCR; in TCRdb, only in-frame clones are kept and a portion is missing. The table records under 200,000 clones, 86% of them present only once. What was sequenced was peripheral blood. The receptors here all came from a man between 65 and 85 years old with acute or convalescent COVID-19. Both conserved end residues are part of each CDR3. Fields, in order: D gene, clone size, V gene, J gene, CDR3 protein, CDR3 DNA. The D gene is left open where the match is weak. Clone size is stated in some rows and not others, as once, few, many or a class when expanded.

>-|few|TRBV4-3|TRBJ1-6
CASSQARSYNSPLHF
TGCGCCAGCAGCCAAGCTCGCTCCTATAATTCACCCCTCCACTTT
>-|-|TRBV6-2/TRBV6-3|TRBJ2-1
CASSYVLGGEQFF
TGTGCCAGCAGTTACGTTCTGGGGGGTGAGCAGTTCTTC
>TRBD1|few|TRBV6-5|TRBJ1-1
CASSWDSYTEAFF
TGTGCCAGCAGTTGGGACAGCTACACTGAAGCTTTCTTT
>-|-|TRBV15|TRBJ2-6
CATSNQGANVLTF
TGTGCCACCAGCAATCAGGGGGCCAACGTCCTGACTTTC
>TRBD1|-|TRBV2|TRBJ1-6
CASSGDRGYSPLHF
TGTGCCAGCAGTGGGGACAGGGGGTATTCACCCCTCCACTTT
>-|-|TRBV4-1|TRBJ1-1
CASSPQTGRAEDTEAFF
TGCGCCAGCAGCCCACAAACGGGTAGAGCGGAGGACACTGAAGCTTTCTTT
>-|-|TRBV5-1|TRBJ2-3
CASSLWEQDTQYF
TGCGCCAGCAGCTTGTGGGAGCAAGATACGCAGTATTTT
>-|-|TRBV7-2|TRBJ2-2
CASSLEVESGELFF
TGTGCCAGCAGCTTAGAAGTCGAGTCCGGGGAGCTGTTTTTT
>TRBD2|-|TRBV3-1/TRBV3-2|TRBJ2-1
CASTLAGAPYNEQFF
TGTGCCAGCACCCTAGCGGGAGCGCCCTACAATGAGCAGTTCTTC
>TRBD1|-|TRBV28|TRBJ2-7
CASSSSPGQGNYEQYF
TGTGCCAGCAGTTCCTCCCCGGGACAGGGGAACTACGAGCAGTACTTC
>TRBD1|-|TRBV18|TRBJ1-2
CASSPRQGDLNYGYTF
TGTGCCAGCTCACCGAGACAGGGGGATCTTAACTATGGCTACACCTTC
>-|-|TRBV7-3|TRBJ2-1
CASSLVPEYNEQFF
TGTGCCAGCAGCTTGGTACCGGAGTACAATGAGCAGTTCTTC
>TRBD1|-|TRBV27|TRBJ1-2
CASSSLFRRDRAYGYTF
TGTGCCAGCAGTTCCCTTTTCCGCCGGGACAGGGCCTATGGCTACACCTTC
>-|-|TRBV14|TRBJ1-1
CASRRRGGGNTEAFF
TGTGCCAGCAGGCGCCGGGGGGGAGGGAACACTGAAGCTTTCTTT
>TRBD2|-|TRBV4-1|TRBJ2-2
CASTQTSGRAKSGELFF
TGCGCCAGCACCCAGACTAGCGGGAGGGCCAAGTCCGGGGAGCTGTTTTTT
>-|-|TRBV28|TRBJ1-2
CASSSGDGNYGYTF
TGTGCCAGCAGCTCAGGGGATGGTAACTATGGCTACACCTTC
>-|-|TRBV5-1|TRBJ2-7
CASSLVPAPPPTDEQYF
TGCGCCAGCAGCTTGGTTCCTGCTCCCCCACCTACGGACGAGCAGTACTTC
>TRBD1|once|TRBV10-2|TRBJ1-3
CASSGQVIQGGTGNTIYF
TGCGCCAGCAGTGGACAAGTTATTCAGGGGGGAACTGGAAACACCATATATTTT
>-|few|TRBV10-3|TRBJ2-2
CAISAPDQGAGELFF
TGTGCCATCAGTGCCCCCGACCAGGGTGCGGGGGAGCTGTTTTTT
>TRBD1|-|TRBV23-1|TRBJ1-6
CASTWTGGPSPLHF
TGCGCCAGCACCTGGACAGGGGGTCCTTCACCCCTCCACTTT
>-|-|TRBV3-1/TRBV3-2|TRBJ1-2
CASSHLSRYGYTF
TGTGCCAGCAGCCATTTATCCCGGTATGGCTACACCTTC
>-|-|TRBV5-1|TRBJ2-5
CASSRTPGETQYF
TGCGCCAGCAGCCGAACCCCAGGTGAGACCCAGTACTTC
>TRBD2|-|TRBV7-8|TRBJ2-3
CASSPLRGRARGDTQYF
TGTGCCAGCAGCCCCCTCCGCGGGAGGGCCAGAGGAGATACGCAGTATTTT
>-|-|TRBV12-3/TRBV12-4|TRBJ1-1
CASSFGRREAFF
TGTGCCAGCAGCTTTGGCCGCCGTGAAGCTTTCTTT
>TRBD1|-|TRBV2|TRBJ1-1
CASSGRQGTTEAFF
TGTGCCAGCAGTGGAAGACAGGGGACCACTGAAGCTTTCTTT
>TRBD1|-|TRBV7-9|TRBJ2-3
CASSRGQGTDTQYF
TGTGCCAGCAGCCGCGGACAGGGTACAGATACGCAGTATTTT
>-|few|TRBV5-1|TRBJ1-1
CASSEGVATEAFF
TGCGCCAGCAGCGAAGGGGTGGCCACTGAAGCTTTCTTT
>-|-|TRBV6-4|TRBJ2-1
CASSPVPQSNEQFF
TGTGCCAGCAGTCCTGTTCCCCAGTCCAATGAGCAGTTCTTC
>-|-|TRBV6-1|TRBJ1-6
CASSSNSPLHF
TGTGCCAGCAGCTCCAATTCACCCCTCCACTTT
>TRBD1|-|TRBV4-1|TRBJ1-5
CASSHAGGRIQPQHF
TGCGCCAGCAGCCACGCAGGGGGGAGAATCCAGCCCCAGCATTTT
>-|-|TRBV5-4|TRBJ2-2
CASSSFPGELFF
TGTGCCAGCAGCAGCTTTCCCGGGGAGCTGTTTTTT
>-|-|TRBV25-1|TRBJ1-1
CASSDPRGFEAFF
TGTGCCAGCAGTGACCCTCGAGGGTTTGAAGCTTTCTTT
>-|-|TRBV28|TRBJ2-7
CASRRGTAYEQYF
TGTGCCAGCAGACGCGGGACAGCCTACGAGCAGTACTTC
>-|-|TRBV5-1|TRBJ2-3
CACRVSKSTDTQYF
TGCGCCTGCCGGGTGTCCAAGAGCACAGATACGCAGTATTTT
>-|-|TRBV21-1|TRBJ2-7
CASGADARQREQYF
TGTGCCAGCGGCGCAGATGCCCGTCAGCGAGAGCAGTACTTC
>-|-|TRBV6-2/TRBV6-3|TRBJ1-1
CASSYSGRITEAFF
TGTGCCAGCAGTTACTCAGGGAGAATCACTGAAGCTTTCTTT
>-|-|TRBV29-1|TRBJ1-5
CSVYLQGRNQPQHF
TGCAGCGTCTATCTACAGGGACGCAATCAGCCCCAGCATTTT
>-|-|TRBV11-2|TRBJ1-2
CASSLPTVYGYTF
TGTGCCAGCAGCTTACCTACAGTCTATGGCTACACCTTC
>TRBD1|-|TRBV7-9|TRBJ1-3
CAVTGQYF
TGTGCCGTGACAGGGCAATATTTT
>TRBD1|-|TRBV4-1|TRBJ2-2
CASSQAGGRRTGELFF
TGCGCCAGCAGCCAAGCAGGGGGCAGGCGAACCGGGGAGCTGTTTTTT
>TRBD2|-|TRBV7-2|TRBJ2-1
CASSRGTSGGARLFF
TGTGCCAGCAGCAGAGGGACTAGCGGGGGGGCGCGGCTGTTCTTC
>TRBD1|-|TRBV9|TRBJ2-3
CASSVQGALDTQYF
TGTGCCAGCAGTGTCCAGGGGGCATTAGATACGCAGTATTTT
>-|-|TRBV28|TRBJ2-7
CASNLAGQMIGYEQYF
TGTGCCAGCAATTTAGCGGGACAGATGATAGGGTACGAGCAGTACTTC
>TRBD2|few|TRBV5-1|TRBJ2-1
CASSVGLAGGSEQFF
TGCGCCAGCAGCGTGGGACTAGCGGGAGGGAGTGAGCAGTTCTTC
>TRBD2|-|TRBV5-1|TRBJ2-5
CASSLGTSGQETQYF
TGCGCCAGCAGCTTGGGGACTAGCGGACAAGAGACCCAGTACTTC
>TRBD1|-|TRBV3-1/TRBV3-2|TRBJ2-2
CASSQEGGRGQEELFF
TGTGCCAGCAGCCAAGAAGGTGGCAGGGGGCAAGAGGAGCTGTTTTTT
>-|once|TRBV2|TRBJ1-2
CASRERGYGYTF
TGTGCCAGCAGGGAGCGAGGCTATGGCTACACCTTC
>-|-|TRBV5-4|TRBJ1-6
CASSAGSRGPLLSLHF
TGTGCCAGCTCCGCCGGGAGCAGAGGCCCTCTCTTATCCCTCCACTTT